This entry lists 27 T cell receptor beta chains sequenced from one sample in a study of cytomegalovirus exposure and HLA in healthy donors. PCR was performed using 60 Vbeta and 13 Jbeta primers. TCRdb's table, derived via immunoSEQ multiplex PCR, lists solely in-frame clones and lacks some. The table has more than 150,000 clones, around 80% seen once. The sequencing sample was made of PBMCs. Receptors were obtained from a girl aged 5-17 years in good health and CMV-seropositive.

This chain connects TRBV7-2 to TRBJ1-4; D may be TRBD1 (5 bases). Germline V CDR1 and CDR2: SGHTA, FQGNSA. This CDR3 contains 15 residues. V shed 5 bases and J shed 10 bases, with 20 bases lying between them. The CDR3 DNA sequence: TGTGCCAGCAGCCCTTCAGGAGGGGCCGGCGGAAAACTGTTTTTT. The encoded protein is CASSPSGGAGGKLFF.

The CDR3: CASSQAQGGAGYGYTF. The CDR3, as DNA: TGTGCCAGCAGCCAAGCCCAGGGGGGCGCAGGCTATGGCTACACCTTC. This chain joins TRBV4-2 and TRBJ1-2; 7 bases fit TRBD1. This CDR3 region has 16 residues. CDR1 is LGHNA and CDR2 is YNFKEQ in the germline V gene. V lost 1 base, J lost 4 bases, and 9 bases stayed unmatched.

On this clone itself: One junction end does not reproduce the germline sequence, and a read error may be involved. The rearrangement uses TRBV29-1 and TRBJ2-7, with 7 bases identical to TRBD2. This CDR3 is 14 amino acids long. CDR1 is SQVTM, CDR2 ANQGSEA, per germline. The CDR3 DNA follows: TGCAGCGCTGAAGGCGGGAGTTCCTCCTACGAGCAGTACTTC. This encodes CSAEGGSSSYEQYF.

The rearrangement joins TRBV6-1 to TRBJ2-7; 9 positions agree with TRBD2. The V gene's germline CDR1 is MNHNS and CDR2 SASEGT. The CDR3 length is 14 residues. V trimming: 6 bases; J trimming: 1 base; junction bases outside the gene matches: 4. CDR3 nucleotides: TGTGCCAGCAGCCGTAGCGGGAGTTCCTACGAGCAGTACTTC. Translated: CASSRSGSSYEQYF.

The rearrangement links TRBV4-3 to TRBJ2-7; D may be TRBD1 (5 bases). This CDR3 has 15 amino acids. Deletions cut 1 base from V and 3 bases from J, with 13 bases between. CDR1 and CDR2 (germline): LGHNA, YSLEER. The CDR3 coding sequence is TGCGCCAGCAGCCAAGCCCAGGGTTATGTCTACGAGCAGTACTTC. Translated, it gives CASSQAQGYVYEQYF.

The rearrangement links TRBV30 to TRBJ2-3, with TRBD1 matching 10 bases. The ends lost 5 bases at V and 3 bases at J; junction bases unmatched: 5. Germline values: CDR1 GTSNPN, CDR2 SVGIG (reference sequence). The CDR3 is 14 amino acids. Written as DNA, the CDR3 is TGTGCCTGGGCTCGGGACAGGGGTACAGATACGCAGTATTTT. Translated, it gives CAWARDRGTDTQYF.

The rearrangement uses TRBV6-6 and TRBJ2-1; 14 nucleotides align to TRBD2. Germline V gene sequence: CDR1 MNHNY, CDR2 SVGAGI (reference sequence). The CDR3 loop spans 16 amino acids. V gave up 0 bases and J gave up 12 bases; unmatched junction bases: 7. For the CDR3, the DNA is TGTGCCAGCAGTTACTCGAGCGGGACTAGCGGGAGTGGGCAGTTCTTC. This translates into CASSYSSGTSGSGQFF.

The V gene is TRBV7-8, the J gene TRBJ1-1, with 9 bases lining up with TRBD1. Germline V CDR1 and CDR2: SGHVS, FQNEAQ. This CDR3 contains 17 residues. V lost 4 bases and J lost 0; bases outside the gene matches: 9. CDR3 bases: TGTGCCAGCAGCTCCGGGACAGGGTACATCATGAACACTGAAGCTTTCTTT. Residues: CASSSGTGYIMNTEAFF.

The chain is built from TRBV6-1 and TRBJ1-2; D is unclear. Germline CDR1 reads MNHNS; CDR2 reads SASEGT. The CDR3 is 16 amino acids. The V end lost 2 bases, the J end lost 1 base, and 14 bases lay between the germline ends. The CDR3 loop reads CASSEYWEGGNYGYTF. The CDR3 DNA sequence: TGTGCCAGCAGTGAATACTGGGAGGGAGGTAACTATGGCTACACCTTC.

In this sample, this clone turned up a few times. As DNA, the CDR3 is TGTGCCAGCAGACCCAGGGGAGAAGAAAAACTGTTTTTT. Protein: CASRPRGEEKLFF. The V and J genes are TRBV13 and TRBJ1-4; D is possibly TRBD1 (6 bases). The CDR3 spans 13 residues. Germline values: CDR1 PRHDT, CDR2 FYEKMQ (reference sequence). Between the trimmed V and J ends, which lost 6 bases and 8 bases, there was a span of 13 bases.

This clone has a single count. V usage is TRBV30 and J usage is TRBJ1-2; 8 bases are a match to TRBD1. CDR3 size: 15 residues. CDR1 GTSNPN and CDR2 SVGIG come from the germline V gene (reference sequence). V dropped 0 bases and J dropped 3; count of bases not matched to a gene: 6. CDR3 in DNA: TGTGCCTGGAGTGTACCTAAGGACAGGGACTATGGCTACACCTTC. Its translation: CAWSVPKDRDYGYTF.

This clone appeared once. The chain has TRBV30 and TRBJ2-2; TRBD1 agrees at 10 bases. Germline V gene sequence: CDR1 GTSNPN, CDR2 SVGIG (reference sequence). This CDR3 spans 15 amino acids. J was trimmed by 4 bases and V by 3 bases; bases with no gene match: 5. CDR3 nucleotides: TGTGCCTGGAGCGCCGGGACAGGGGTCACCGGGGAGCTGTTTTTT. Translated: CAWSAGTGVTGELFF.

The rearrangement links TRBV19 to TRBJ2-3; the D gene is possibly TRBD2 (6 bases). The CDR3 runs 15 residues. The ends were cut back, 6 bases at V and 2 bases at J, with 15 bases in the middle. Germline V CDR1 and CDR2: LNHDA, SQIVND (reference sequence). The DNA of the CDR3 is TGTGCCAGTAGACGGAGCGGGTATGACACAGATACGCAGTATTTT. Its protein product is CASRRSGYDTDTQYF.

This clone has more than one count but fewer than ten. V usage is TRBV4-1 and J usage is TRBJ1-6; D possibly corresponds to TRBD1 (5 bases). The CDR3 covers 18 residues. Germline CDR1 MGHRA, CDR2 YSYEKL. Deletions cut 4 bases from V and 10 bases from J, with 26 bases between. The CDR3, as DNA: TGCGCCAGCAGCCCAAGGGCAGGGCCAGCTGGGGGGGGATCACCCCTCCACTTT. This codes for CASSPRAGPAGGGSPLHF.

This clone was seen a single time. This chain connects TRBV7-2 to TRBJ1-5; D unresolved. Germline assignment: CDR1 SGHTA and CDR2 FQGNSA. V lost 2 bases and J 6 bases, leaving 8 bases between the germline ends. The CDR3 runs 13 residues. CDR3 in DNA: TGTGCCAGCAGCTTATTTTCCGGTCAGCCCCAGCATTTT. It translates to CASSLFSGQPQHF.

This sequence joins TRBV7-9 and TRBJ2-7; TRBD1 might be the D (6 bases). The germline V gene encodes CDR1 SEHNR and CDR2 FQNEAQ (reference sequence). Trimming left V 6 bases short and J 7 bases short, with 13 bases between. The CDR3 runs 12 residues. The CDR3 region is CASRAGVEEQYF. CDR3 nucleotides: TGTGCCAGCAGAGCAGGGGTGGAGGAGCAGTACTTC. The entire variable domain, with the rest obtained from reference TRBV7-9 and TRBJ2-7, is as follows: DTGVSQNPRHKITKRGQNVTFRCDPISEHNRLYWYRQTLGQGPEFLTYFQNEAQLEKSRLLSDRFSAERPKGSFSTLEIQRTEQGDSAMYLCASRAGVEEQYFGPGTRLTVT.

This chain links TRBV30 with TRBJ2-3; 8 nucleotides align to TRBD2. V shed 1 base, J shed 2 bases, and the junction held 5 bases outside the gene matches. The germline CDR1 and CDR2 sequences are GTSNPN and SVGIG (reference sequence). The CDR3 spans 15 residues. CDR3 sequence reads: CAWSAVAGYTDTQYF. The CDR3 DNA reads TGTGCCTGGAGTGCCGTAGCGGGGTACACAGATACGCAGTATTTT.

This rearrangement joins TRBV6-1 to TRBJ1-1; 8 nucleotides agree with TRBD1. J lost 3 bases, V lost 5 bases, and 5 bases had no gene match. CDR1 is MNHNS and CDR2 is SASEGT in the germline V gene. The CDR3 sequence is 14 residues long. In DNA, the CDR3 is TGTGCCAGCAGTTCCAGGGGGCGCGACACTGAAGCTTTCTTT. It yields the protein CASSSRGRDTEAFF.

The chain couples TRBV7-9 to TRBJ1-1; D possibly corresponds to TRBD1 (6 bases). Germline-derived CDR1 and CDR2 are SEHNR and FQNEAQ (reference sequence). V was pared by 4 bases and J by 1 base, with 10 bases between. The CDR3 is 14 amino acids. CDR3 nucleotides: TGTGCCAGCAGCTCGGGACACAGGAACACTGAAGCTTTCTTT. Amino acids: CASSSGHRNTEAFF.

The rearrangement links TRBV28 to TRBJ1-5; 7 nucleotides align to TRBD1. The CDR3 contains 14 residues. Germline-derived CDR1 and CDR2 are MDHEN and SYDVKM. V lost 5 bases and J lost 5; bases outside the gene matches: 6. In DNA form, the CDR3 reads TGTGCCAGCAGTCCCGACAGGGAGGATCAGCCCCAGCATTTT. Encoded protein: CASSPDREDQPQHF.

The genes are TRBV7-8 and TRBJ2-2; the D is unclear. Germline assignment: CDR1 SGHVS and CDR2 FQNEAQ. CDR3 length: 16 residues. Trimming took 0 bases from V and 4 from J, leaving 12 bases between them. The CDR3, as DNA: TGTGCCAGCAGCTTAGCGAGATTAGTTGGCACCGGGGAGCTGTTTTTT. Translated: CASSLARLVGTGELFF.

The rearrangement uses TRBV10-3 and TRBJ2-7; perhaps TRBD1 as D (5 bases). Germline assignment: CDR1 ENHRY and CDR2 SYGVKD. This CDR3 spans 12 amino acids. V was clipped by 3 bases and J by 2 bases, with 5 bases between them. This chain's CDR3 is CAISDRAYEQYF. Written as DNA, the CDR3 is TGTGCCATCAGTGACAGGGCCTACGAGCAGTACTTC.

This chain joins TRBV29-1 and TRBJ2-3; 11 nucleotides match TRBD2. This CDR3 contains 16 residues. CDR1 and CDR2 (germline): SQVTM, ANQGSEA. The J segment lost 3 bases and the V segment lost 6 bases, leaving 11 bases of the junction unmatched. The CDR3 here is CSVDERSSGRTDTQYF. The CDR3 nucleotides read TGCAGCGTCGATGAGCGGTCTAGCGGGAGGACAGATACGCAGTATTTT.

The rearrangement uses TRBV18 and TRBJ2-7; 10 bases are a match to TRBD2. V trimming: 1 base; J trimming: 7 bases; junction bases outside the gene matches: 10. This CDR3 region has 16 residues. CDR1 KGHSH and CDR2 LQKENI come from the germline V gene. The CDR3 DNA reads TGTGCCAGCTCACCACGATCTAGCGGGAGTTTGAAGGAGCAGTACTTC. Its translation: CASSPRSSGSLKEQYF.

The chain recombines TRBV4-2 with TRBJ1-2, with a weak D call TRBD1 (5 bases). The germline V gene encodes CDR1 LGHNA and CDR2 YNFKEQ. V gave up 0 bases and J gave up 6 bases, with 14 bases separating them. The CDR3 totals 15 residues. The CDR3 DNA reads as TGTGCCAGCAGCCAAGAGGTCTCAGGGATTAATGGCTACACCTTC. This codes for CASSQEVSGINGYTF.

The rearrangement joins TRBV4-1 to TRBJ2-3, with a possible D match to TRBD2 (5 bases). The V and J ends lost 7 bases and 1 base respectively, with 9 bases between them. Looked up from germline, CDR1 is MGHRA and CDR2 is YSYEKL. This CDR3 spans 13 amino acids. The CDR3 bases are TGCGCCAGCAAGGGAGCGGGCACAGATACGCAGTATTTT. Protein: CASKGAGTDTQYF.

The chain links TRBV15 to TRBJ1-1; D is perhaps TRBD1 (6 bases). Germline lookup yields CDR1 LNHNV and CDR2 YYDKDF (reference sequence). Trimming stripped 1 base from V and 6 bases from J, with 9 bases between. The CDR3 sequence is 13 residues long. In nucleotides, the CDR3 is TGTGCCACCAGCAGAGCCAGGGGATCTGAAGCTTTCTTT. It encodes CATSRARGSEAFF.